This TCR beta chain was captured in a study of human T cells and chemical hapten exposure. Study as a whole: The use of 2% DPC on around 2 cm by around 2 cm of upper inner arm skin constituted sensitization. Overall study findings and caveats: Counts of expanded TCRs at PT1 were positively correlated with patch test score.

Within the library, unique molecular identifiers were attached to each individual cDNA molecule. TCRdb ran MiXCR on the RACE reads and lists one entry per CDR3 protein. The data show fewer than 300,000 distinct CDR3 sequences, roughly 8.9% seen once. Indicated time point: pre-sensitization, week 0. The treatment denotes: therapeutic diphenylcyclopropenone sensitization with weekly scalp DPC. There are a few counts of this clonotype. The target antigen is unknown. Source: whole blood, taken in connection with sensitization to the hapten diphenylcyclopropenone (DPC). This sequence originates from a middle-aged woman with alopecia areata. Some clones in this sample may be carry-over from other donors' samples.

CDR3 region: CASSSSRQAYEQYF. DNA for the CDR3: TGTGCCAGCAGTTCCTCAAGACAGGCTTACGAGCAGTACTTC. This sequence joins TRBV27 and TRBJ2-7, with a possible D match to TRBD1 (6 bases). Trimming cost V 4 bases and J 4 bases, with 14 bases left between them. Germline V gene sequence: CDR1 MNHEY, CDR2 SMNVEV (reference sequence). CDR3 size: 14 residues.